This is a list of T cell receptor beta chains from one sample in a study of shared clonotypes between healthy human individuals. Clones were read by immunoSEQ multiplex PCR, and TCRdb kept only the in-frame ones, dropping some. The sample has about 1,900,000 clones; less than 95% are singletons. The sequencing sample was made of naive CD8+ T cells sorted from blood. These receptors all come from a man between 18 and 29 years old in good health. Both conserved end residues are part of each CDR3. The order of the fields is V gene, J gene, clone size, D gene, CDR3 DNA, CDR3 protein. The D gene is left open where the match is weak. Rows may omit the clone size; those that give it use once, few, many or a size class.

>TRBV9|TRBJ2-5|once|TRBD1
TGTGCCAGCAGCCTACAGGGGGCGGGAGAGACCCAGTACTTC
CASSLQGAGETQYF
>TRBV4-3|TRBJ1-1|.|TRBD1
TGCGCCAGCAGCCAAGATCCCGCGACAGGGGACACTGAAGCTTTCTTT
CASSQDPATGDTEAFF
>TRBV7-8|TRBJ2-7|.|.
TGTGCCAGCAGCTTGTCGGGACTGGTCTACGAGCAGTACTTC
CASSLSGLVYEQYF
>TRBV7-8|TRBJ2-7|.|TRBD2
TGTGCCAGCAGCACGGGACTAGCGGGAGGGACAGTAGGCGAGCAGTACTTC
CASSTGLAGGTVGEQYF
>TRBV6-1|TRBJ1-6|.|.
TGTGCCAGCAGTGACATGCTGGCAGTTTCCGATAATTCACCCCTCCACTTT
CASSDMLAVSDNSPLHF
>TRBV7-9|TRBJ2-5|.|TRBD1
TGTGCCAGCAGCGAGACAGGGGGTCGGGAGACCCAGTACTTC
CASSETGGRETQYF
>TRBV7-9|TRBJ2-4|once|.
TGTGCCAGCAGCCCCTACCCCACTAGCAAAAACATTCAGTACTTC
CASSPYPTSKNIQYF
>TRBV13|TRBJ2-3|.|TRBD2
TGTGCCAGCAGCTTACGGTCTAGCGGGACAGATACGCAGTATTTT
CASSLRSSGTDTQYF
>TRBV14|TRBJ2-7|.|.
TGTGCCAGCAGCCATTTACTTCAGGGGTCGAACTCCTACGAGCAGTACTTC
CASSHLLQGSNSYEQYF
>TRBV7-9|TRBJ2-3|.|.
TGTGCCAGCAGCCCCGGGACTGAAGAGGCAGATACGCAGTATTTT
CASSPGTEEADTQYF
>TRBV27|TRBJ2-3|.|TRBD2
TGTGCCAGCAGTTTAATGAGCGGGGGCAACACAGATACGCAGTATTTT
CASSLMSGGNTDTQYF
>TRBV6-1|TRBJ2-7|.|.
TGTGCCAGCAGTGAAATCGGCTACGAGCAGTACTTC
CASSEIGYEQYF
>TRBV2|TRBJ2-5|.|TRBD2
TGTGCCAGCAGTTATAATCCCGAGCGACTAGCGGGGTTGGAGACCCAGTACTTC
CASSYNPERLAGLETQYF
>TRBV16|TRBJ1-1|once|.
TGTGCCAGCAGCCAATTGGGTCCCCCTGAAGCTTTCTTT
CASSQLGPPEAFF
>TRBV11-3|TRBJ1-1|.|.
TGTGCCAGCAGCCCTCGTTCAGGGGCCGAAGCTTTCTTT
CASSPRSGAEAFF
>TRBV5-1|TRBJ2-7|.|TRBD2
TGCGCCAGCAGCTTGACTAGCGGGAGATTAGAGAACGAGCAGTACTTC
CASSLTSGRLENEQYF
>TRBV5-6|TRBJ2-7|once|TRBD2
TGTGCCAGCAGCATATCTAGCGGGAGGATGTCCTACGAGCAGTACTTC
CASSISSGRMSYEQYF
>TRBV11-2|TRBJ1-6|.|.
TGTGCCAGCAGCTTAGAAAGGGTCTTGAGCCGCTCCTATAATTCACCCCTCCACTTT
CASSLERVLSRSYNSPLHF
>TRBV27|TRBJ2-7|.|TRBD1
TGTGCCAGCAGTTTCGGGACAGGGGACTACGAGCAGTACTTC
CASSFGTGDYEQYF
>TRBV27|TRBJ2-7|.|TRBD1
TGTGCCAGCAGCTTCCTCACAGGGGGAGGCGAGCAGTACTTC
CASSFLTGGGEQYF
>TRBV7-9|TRBJ2-6|.|.
TGTGCCAGCAGCTTTAGCATCTCTGGGGCCAACGTCCTGACTTTC
CASSFSISGANVLTF
>TRBV7-9|TRBJ2-7|.|.
TGTGCCAGCAGCCCTCGAGGTAGCCGCTCCTACGAGCAGTACTTC
CASSPRGSRSYEQYF
>TRBV7-2|TRBJ2-3|.|TRBD2
TGTGCCAGCAGCCATCGACTAGCTAGCACAGATACGCAGTATTTT
CASSHRLASTDTQYF
>TRBV10-1|TRBJ2-1|once|.
TGCGCCAGCAGTGAGTCGGTCATCCGCAATGAGCAGTTCTTC
CASSESVIRNEQFF
>TRBV19|TRBJ2-7|.|.
TGTGCCAGTAGTTGGGCGGGGAGAGAATACGAGCAGTACTTC
CASSWAGREYEQYF
>TRBV30|TRBJ2-7|.|TRBD2
TGTGCCTGGGGCGCGGGAGGGCCCAACGAGCAGTACTTC
CAWGAGGPNEQYF
>TRBV10-2|TRBJ1-6|.|.
TGCGCCAGCAGTGAGTGGGCCAGTGCCACCCTCCACTTT
CASSEWASATLHF
>TRBV11-3|TRBJ1-1|.|.
TGTGCCAGCAGCCCTGCCCGGGCTTTCTTT
CASSPARAFF
>TRBV7-6|TRBJ2-1|once|TRBD2
TGTGCCAGCAGCTTAGGGCAGGGCGGCGGACTAGGGTCCATTGAGCAGTTCTTC
CASSLGQGGGLGSIEQFF
>TRBV5-4|TRBJ1-1|.|.
TGTGCCAGCAGCTTCGGGTTCAACACTGAAGCTTTCTTT
CASSFGFNTEAFF
>TRBV6-5|TRBJ1-1|.|.
TGTGCCAGCGGCCCCGGGGCTGAAGCTTTCTTT
CASGPGAEAFF
>TRBV6-5|TRBJ2-1|.|TRBD1
TGTGCCAGCAGTTATGGGACAGGGGAGCAGTTCTTC
CASSYGTGEQFF
>TRBV30|TRBJ2-1|once|.
TGTGCCTGGAGTGGAGGTAATGAGCAGTTCTTC
CAWSGGNEQFF
>TRBV10-1|TRBJ2-1|.|TRBD1
TGCGCCAGCATTAGGAGACAGGGGGCTTGGGAGCAGTTCTTC
CASIRRQGAWEQFF
>TRBV10-3|TRBJ2-4|.|TRBD2
TGTGCCATCAGTGAGTCGACGGGGGGTCTAGCCAAAAACATTCAGTACTTC
CAISESTGGLAKNIQYF
>TRBV10-1|TRBJ2-7|.|TRBD2
TGCGCCAGCAGTGAGAGTACTAGCGGGACCTACGAGCAGTACTTC
CASSESTSGTYEQYF
>TRBV7-9|TRBJ2-1|.|.
TGTGCCAGCAGCTTAGGAGGACAGCGCTTTGACAATGAGCAGTTCTTC
CASSLGGQRFDNEQFF
>TRBV13|TRBJ2-7|.|TRBD1
TGTGCCAGCAGCGCAGGGACAGGAACATCCTACGAGCAGTACTTC
CASSAGTGTSYEQYF
>TRBV27|TRBJ1-1|.|.
TGTGCCAGCAGTTTATCGTTTAGCGGGGGGACCCCTCCGTTCTTT
CASSLSFSGGTPPFF
>TRBV28|TRBJ2-2|.|.
TGTGCCAGTCTAATTGGGGCTACAGCCGGTAACACCGGGGAGCTGTTTTTT
CASLIGATAGNTGELFF
>TRBV9|TRBJ2-4|.|TRBD1
TGTGCCAGCAGCGTGGGGACAGGGGAAAACATTCAGTACTTC
CASSVGTGENIQYF
>TRBV18|TRBJ1-1|once|.
TGTGCCAGCTCACCACGGAGTGCGGCAGGGGAAAAGGGCACTGAAGCTTTCTTT
CASSPRSAAGEKGTEAFF
>TRBV27|TRBJ2-7|.|.
TGTGCCAGCAGTTTCACAGAAGGGAGTTACGAGCAGTACTTC
CASSFTEGSYEQYF
>TRBV4-1|TRBJ2-7|.|.
TGCGCCAGCAGCGTCACGAACTCAGCGTACTACGAGCAGTACTTC
CASSVTNSAYYEQYF
>TRBV4-2|TRBJ1-2|few|.
TGTGCCAGCAGCCAAGAGGCAGGGGCATTTGGGGATGGCTACACCTTC
CASSQEAGAFGDGYTF
>TRBV9|TRBJ2-1|.|.
TGTGCCAGCAGCGGGTACATAGTGAATGAGCAGTTCTTC
CASSGYIVNEQFF
>TRBV5-4|TRBJ2-7|.|.
TGTGCCAGCAGCTTAGTTGGGGGGCCGTCAGGCGAGCAGTACTTC
CASSLVGGPSGEQYF
>TRBV11-3|TRBJ2-2|once|TRBD1
TGTGCCAGCAGCTTATTTCCCCCCGGGACAGAGAACACCGGGGAGCTGTTTTTT
CASSLFPPGTENTGELFF
>TRBV19|TRBJ1-3|.|.
TGTGCCAGTAGTCCACAGGGAGCTGGAAACACCATATATTTT
CASSPQGAGNTIYF
>TRBV4-1|TRBJ2-7|.|TRBD2
TGCGCCAGCAGCCCGCTAGGGGCTAGCGGATCCTACGAGCAGTACTTC
CASSPLGASGSYEQYF
>TRBV6-1|TRBJ2-7|.|.
TGTGCCAGCAGTAATGGAGGGGGCCTCTACGAGCAGTACTTC
CASSNGGGLYEQYF
>TRBV13|TRBJ2-7|.|TRBD2
TGTGCCAGCAGCTCCATGGGACTAGCCGGATCTGGCGAGCAGTACTTC
CASSSMGLAGSGEQYF
>TRBV15|TRBJ1-4|once|.
TGTGCCACCAGCAGAGAGGAGCCGGCAAGTGAAAAACTGTTTTTT
CATSREEPASEKLFF
>TRBV4-2|TRBJ2-7|.|TRBD2
TGTGCCAGCAGCCAAGGGAGCGGGGGGGCCTACGAGCAGTACTTC
CASSQGSGGAYEQYF
>TRBV18|TRBJ1-6|.|.
TGTGCCAGCTCACCACTGGAGACAGTACTAAATTCACCCCTCCACTTT
CASSPLETVLNSPLHF